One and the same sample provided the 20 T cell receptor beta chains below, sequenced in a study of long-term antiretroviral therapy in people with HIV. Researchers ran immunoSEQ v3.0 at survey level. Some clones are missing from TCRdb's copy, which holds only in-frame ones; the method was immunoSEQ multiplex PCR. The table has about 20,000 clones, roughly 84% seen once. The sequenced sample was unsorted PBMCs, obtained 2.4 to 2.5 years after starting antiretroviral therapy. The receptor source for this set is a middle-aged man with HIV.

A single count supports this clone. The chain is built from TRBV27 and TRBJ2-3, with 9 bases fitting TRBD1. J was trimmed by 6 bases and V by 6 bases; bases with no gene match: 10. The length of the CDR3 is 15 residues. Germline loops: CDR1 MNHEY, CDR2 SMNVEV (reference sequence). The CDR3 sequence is CASRLIGTGKDTQYF. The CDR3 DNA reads TGTGCCAGCAGACTTATCGGGACAGGGAAGGATACGCAGTATTTT.

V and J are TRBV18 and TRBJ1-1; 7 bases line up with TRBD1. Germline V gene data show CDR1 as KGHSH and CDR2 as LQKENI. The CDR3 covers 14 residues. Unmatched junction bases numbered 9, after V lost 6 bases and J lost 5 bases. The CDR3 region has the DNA TGTGCCAGCTCGCCAAACAGGGGCGTGACTGAAGCTTTCTTT. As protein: CASSPNRGVTEAFF.

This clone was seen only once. The CDR3 protein is CASSQDSIGGGYEQYF. CDR3 coding DNA: TGCGCCAGCAGCCAGGACAGTATAGGGGGGGGCTACGAGCAGTACTTC. The chain employs TRBV5-1 and TRBJ2-7; tentatively, D is TRBD2 (7 bases). Germline loops: CDR1 SGHRS, CDR2 YFSETQ. This CDR3 contains 16 residues. Trimming removed 4 bases at V and 3 bases at J, with 20 bases between. Full variable domain (missing parts from reference TRBV5-1 and TRBJ2-7): KAGVTQTPRYLIKTRGQQVTLSCSPISGHRSVSWYQQTPGQGLQFLFEYFSETQRNKGNFPGRFSGRQFSNSRSEMNVSTLELGDSALYLCASSQDSIGGGYEQYFGPGTRLTVT.

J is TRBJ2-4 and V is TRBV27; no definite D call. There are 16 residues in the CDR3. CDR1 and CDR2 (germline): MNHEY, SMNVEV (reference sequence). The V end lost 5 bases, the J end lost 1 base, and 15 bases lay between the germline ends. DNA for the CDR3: TGTGCCAGCAGTGGCTCCGCTTTGGGGGCCAAAAACATTCAGTACTTC. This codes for CASSGSALGAKNIQYF.

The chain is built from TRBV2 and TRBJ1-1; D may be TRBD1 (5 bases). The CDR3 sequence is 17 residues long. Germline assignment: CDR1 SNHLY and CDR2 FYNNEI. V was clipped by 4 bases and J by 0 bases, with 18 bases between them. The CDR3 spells CASSGDAGTYMNTEAFF. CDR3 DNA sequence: TGTGCCAGCAGTGGTGACGCAGGGACCTACATGAACACTGAAGCTTTCTTT.

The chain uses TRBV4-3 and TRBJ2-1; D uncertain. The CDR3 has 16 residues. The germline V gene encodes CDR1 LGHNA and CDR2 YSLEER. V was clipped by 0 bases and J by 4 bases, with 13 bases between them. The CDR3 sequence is CASSQDRDYLYNEQFF. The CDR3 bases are TGCGCCAGCAGCCAAGATCGAGATTACCTTTACAATGAGCAGTTCTTC.

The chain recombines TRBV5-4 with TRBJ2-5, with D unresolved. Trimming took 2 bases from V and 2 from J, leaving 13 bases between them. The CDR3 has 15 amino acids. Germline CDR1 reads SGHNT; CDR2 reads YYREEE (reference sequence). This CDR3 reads CASSLFGIGQETQYF. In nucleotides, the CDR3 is TGTGCCAGCAGCTTATTTGGGATAGGACAAGAGACCCAGTACTTC. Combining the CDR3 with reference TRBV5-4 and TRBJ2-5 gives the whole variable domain ETGVTQSPTHLIKTRGQQVTLRCSSQSGHNTVSWYQQALGQGPQFIFQYYREEENGRGNFPPRFSGLQFPNYSSELNVNALELDDSALYLCASSLFGIGQETQYFGPGTRLLVL.

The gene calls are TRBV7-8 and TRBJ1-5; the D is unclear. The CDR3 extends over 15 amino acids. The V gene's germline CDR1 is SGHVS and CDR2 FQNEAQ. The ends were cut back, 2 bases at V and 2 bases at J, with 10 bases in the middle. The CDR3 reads CASSLTTGGNQPQHF. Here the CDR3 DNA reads TGTGCCAGCAGCTTAACGACGGGTGGCAATCAGCCCCAGCATTTT.

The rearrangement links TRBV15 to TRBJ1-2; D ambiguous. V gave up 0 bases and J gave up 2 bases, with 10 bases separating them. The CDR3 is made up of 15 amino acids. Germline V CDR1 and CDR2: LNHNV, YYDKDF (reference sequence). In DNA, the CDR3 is TGTGCCACCAGCAGAGAGGGTGGAGTAAACTATGGCTACACCTTC. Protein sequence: CATSREGGVNYGYTF.

The CDR3 DNA reads TGTGCCAGCAGCACAGGACAGCCTTGGAGGGGCTACACCTTC. Amino acid sequence: CASSTGQPWRGYTF. The chain couples TRBV5-5 to TRBJ1-2, with TRBD1 as a possible D gene (6 bases). The V gene lost 4 bases and the J gene lost 8 bases, with 18 bases spanning the gap. The CDR3 spans 14 residues. Germline CDR1 and CDR2: SGHKS and YYEKEE (reference sequence).

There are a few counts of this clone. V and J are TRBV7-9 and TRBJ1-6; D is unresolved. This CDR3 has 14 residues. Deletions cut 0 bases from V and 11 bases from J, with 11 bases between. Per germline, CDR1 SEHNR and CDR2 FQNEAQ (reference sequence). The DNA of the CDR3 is TGTGCCAGCAGCTTAGCAGTGGCCCTGACACCCCTCCACTTT. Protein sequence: CASSLAVALTPLHF.

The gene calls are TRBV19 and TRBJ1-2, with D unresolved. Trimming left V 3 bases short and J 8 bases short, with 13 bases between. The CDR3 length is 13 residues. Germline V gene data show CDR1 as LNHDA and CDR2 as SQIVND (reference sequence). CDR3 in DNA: TGTGCCAGTAGTATGGCCACCTCGATGGGCTACACCTTC. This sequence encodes CASSMATSMGYTF.

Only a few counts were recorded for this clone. The CDR3 loop reads CASSFRGPNQPQHF. Here the CDR3 DNA reads TGTGCCAGCAGTTTCAGGGGTCCTAATCAGCCCCAGCATTTT. This chain joins TRBV27 and TRBJ1-5; possibly TRBD1 for D (6 bases). V lost 3 bases to trimming and J lost 4 bases, with 10 bases between them. This CDR3 is 14 amino acids long. Per germline, CDR1 MNHEY and CDR2 SMNVEV (reference sequence).

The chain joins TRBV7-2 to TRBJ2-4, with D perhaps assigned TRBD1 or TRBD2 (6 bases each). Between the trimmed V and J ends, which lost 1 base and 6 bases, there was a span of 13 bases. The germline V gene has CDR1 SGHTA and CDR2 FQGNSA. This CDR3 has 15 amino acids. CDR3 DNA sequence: TGTGCCAGCAGCTTAGTTGGGGGGCCGGGAAACATTCAGTACTTC. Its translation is CASSLVGGPGNIQYF.

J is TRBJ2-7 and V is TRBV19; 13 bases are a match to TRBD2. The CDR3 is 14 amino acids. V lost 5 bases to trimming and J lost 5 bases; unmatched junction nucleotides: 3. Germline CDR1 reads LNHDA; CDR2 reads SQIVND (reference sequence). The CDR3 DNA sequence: TGTGCCAGTAGTCTAGGACTAGCGGGGGACGAGCAGTACTTC. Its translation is CASSLGLAGDEQYF.

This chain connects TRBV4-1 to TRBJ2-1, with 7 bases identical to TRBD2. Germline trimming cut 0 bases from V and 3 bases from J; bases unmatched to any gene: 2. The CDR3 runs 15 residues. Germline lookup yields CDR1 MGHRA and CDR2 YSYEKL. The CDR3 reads CASSQDGGVYNEQFF. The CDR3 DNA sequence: TGCGCCAGCAGCCAAGATGGGGGGGTCTACAATGAGCAGTTCTTC.

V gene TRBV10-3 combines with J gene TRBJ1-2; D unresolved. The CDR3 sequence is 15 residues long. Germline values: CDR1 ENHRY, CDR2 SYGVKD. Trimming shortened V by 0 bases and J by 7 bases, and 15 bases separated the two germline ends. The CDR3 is CAISESTASAPGYTF. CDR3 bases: TGTGCCATCAGTGAGTCAACGGCCAGTGCTCCTGGCTACACCTTC.

The CDR3 bases are TGTGCCAGCAGCGTTGGGGGGGATCAGCCCCAGCATTTT. This translates into CASSVGGDQPQHF. This chain connects TRBV6-1 to TRBJ1-5; tentatively, D is TRBD1 (5 bases). CDR3 length: 13 amino acids. The ends were cut back, 6 bases at V and 5 bases at J, with 11 bases in the middle. From germline, CDR1 is MNHNS and CDR2 SASEGT.

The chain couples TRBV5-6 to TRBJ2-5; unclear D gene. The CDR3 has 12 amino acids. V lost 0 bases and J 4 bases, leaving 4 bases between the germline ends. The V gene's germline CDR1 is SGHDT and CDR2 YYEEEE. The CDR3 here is CASSLGRETQYF. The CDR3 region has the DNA TGTGCCAGCAGCTTGGGCCGAGAGACCCAGTACTTC.

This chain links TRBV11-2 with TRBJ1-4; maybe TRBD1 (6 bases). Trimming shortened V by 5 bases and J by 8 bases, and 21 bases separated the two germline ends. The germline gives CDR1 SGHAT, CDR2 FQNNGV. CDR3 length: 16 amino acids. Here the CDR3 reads CASSPIKGVLREKLFF. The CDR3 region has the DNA TGTGCCAGCAGCCCGATTAAGGGGGTTTTAAGAGAAAAACTGTTTTTT.